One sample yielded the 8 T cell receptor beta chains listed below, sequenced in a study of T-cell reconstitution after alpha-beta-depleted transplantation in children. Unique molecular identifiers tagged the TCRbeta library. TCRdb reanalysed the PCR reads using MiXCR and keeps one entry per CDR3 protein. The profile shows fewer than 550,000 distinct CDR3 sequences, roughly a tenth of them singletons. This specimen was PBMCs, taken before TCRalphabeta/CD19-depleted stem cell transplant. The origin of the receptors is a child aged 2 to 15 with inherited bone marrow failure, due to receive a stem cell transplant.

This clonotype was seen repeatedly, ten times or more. CDR3 sequence (DNA): TGCGCCAGCAGCCAAGCTACCGCAGGGGGAAGGAACATTCAGTACTTC. Encoded protein: CASSQATAGGRNIQYF. V usage is TRBV4-3 and J usage is TRBJ2-4, with TRBD1 identical over 7 bases. V lost 1 base and J lost 7; bases outside the gene matches: 10. Per the germline V gene, CDR1 is LGHNA and CDR2 is YSLEER. The CDR3 runs 16 residues.

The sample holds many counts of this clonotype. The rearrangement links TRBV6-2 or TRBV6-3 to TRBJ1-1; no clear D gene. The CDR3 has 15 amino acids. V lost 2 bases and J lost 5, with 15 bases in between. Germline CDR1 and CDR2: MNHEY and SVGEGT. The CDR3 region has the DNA TGTGCCAGCAGTTACCCTGGCTTACCGCGGACTGAAGCTTTCTTT. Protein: CASSYPGLPRTEAFF.

CDR3 sequence (DNA): TGTGCCAGCAGCTTAGTAGCGGGAGGGCCGTCTGAGCAGTACTTC. It codes for CASSLVAGGPSEQYF. The V and J genes are TRBV7-2 and TRBJ2-7; 11 positions agree with TRBD2. Trimming cost V 1 base and J 7 bases; bases outside gene matches: 6. The CDR3 is 15 residues long. Germline assignment: CDR1 SGHTA and CDR2 FQGNSA.

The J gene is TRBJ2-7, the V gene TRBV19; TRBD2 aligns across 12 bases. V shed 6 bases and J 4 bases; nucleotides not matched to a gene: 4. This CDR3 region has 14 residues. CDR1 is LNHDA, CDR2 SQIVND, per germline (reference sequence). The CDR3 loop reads CASRTSGRSYEQYF. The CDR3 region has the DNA TGTGCCAGTAGGACTAGCGGGAGATCATACGAGCAGTACTTC.

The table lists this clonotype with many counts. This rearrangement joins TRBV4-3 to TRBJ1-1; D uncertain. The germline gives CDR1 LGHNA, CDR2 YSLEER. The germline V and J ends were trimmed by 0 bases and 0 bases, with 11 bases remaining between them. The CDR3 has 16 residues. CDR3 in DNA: TGCGCCAGCAGCCAAGATTATGGACCTATGAACACTGAAGCTTTCTTT. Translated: CASSQDYGPMNTEAFF.

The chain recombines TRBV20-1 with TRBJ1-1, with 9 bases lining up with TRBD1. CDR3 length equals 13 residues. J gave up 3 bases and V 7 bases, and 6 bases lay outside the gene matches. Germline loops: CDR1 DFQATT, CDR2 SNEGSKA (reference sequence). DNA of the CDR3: TGCAGTGGGAGCCGGGACAGGGACACTGAAGCTTTCTTT. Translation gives CSGSRDRDTEAFF.

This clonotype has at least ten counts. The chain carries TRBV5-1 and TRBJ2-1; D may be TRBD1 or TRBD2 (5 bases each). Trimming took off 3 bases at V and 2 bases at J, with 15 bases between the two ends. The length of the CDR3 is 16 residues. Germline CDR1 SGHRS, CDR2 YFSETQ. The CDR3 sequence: CASSSAGTRPYNEQFF. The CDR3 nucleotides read TGCGCCAGCAGCTCGGCAGGGACGAGGCCCTACAATGAGCAGTTCTTC.

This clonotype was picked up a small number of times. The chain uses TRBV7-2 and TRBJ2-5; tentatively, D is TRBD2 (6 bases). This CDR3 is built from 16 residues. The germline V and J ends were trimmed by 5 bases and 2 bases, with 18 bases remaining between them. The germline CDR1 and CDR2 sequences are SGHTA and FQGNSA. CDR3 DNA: TGTGCCAGCAGCCATCAGACTAGTCAAATTCAAGAGACCCAGTACTTC. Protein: CASSHQTSQIQETQYF.